This T cell receptor (beta chain) comes out of a study of blood T cell repertoires in COVID-19. On the study more broadly: Sample material is recorded as cDNA or gDNA derived from T cells, B-cell-depleted T cells, or PBMCs.

The CDR3 runs to 16 residues. The ends were cut back, 2 bases at V and 5 bases at J, with 21 bases in the middle. Germline V gene data show CDR1 as GTSNPN and CDR2 as SVGIG (reference sequence). In Seattle, patients joined the study during active infection and were tracked longitudinally. Per the study methods: It was from reference gene primer amplification that nucleated cell counts were estimated. Method: immunoSEQ multiplex PCR; TCRdb's copy keeps in-frame clones and lacks some. D and trimming were read from the DNA, whereas the V and J calls and clone size are those reported in that table. The sample has more than 150,000 clones, about 93% seen once.

This clonotype was obtained from a young man with COVID-19, enrolled during active disease. The V and J genes are TRBV30 and TRBJ1-1; weak D call: TRBD1 (6 bases). Sequences were obtained from peripheral blood. The CDR3 reads CAWSKQGFTFSTEAFF. CDR3 bases: TGTGCCTGGAGTAAACAGGGTTTCACTTTCTCGACTGAAGCTTTCTTT.